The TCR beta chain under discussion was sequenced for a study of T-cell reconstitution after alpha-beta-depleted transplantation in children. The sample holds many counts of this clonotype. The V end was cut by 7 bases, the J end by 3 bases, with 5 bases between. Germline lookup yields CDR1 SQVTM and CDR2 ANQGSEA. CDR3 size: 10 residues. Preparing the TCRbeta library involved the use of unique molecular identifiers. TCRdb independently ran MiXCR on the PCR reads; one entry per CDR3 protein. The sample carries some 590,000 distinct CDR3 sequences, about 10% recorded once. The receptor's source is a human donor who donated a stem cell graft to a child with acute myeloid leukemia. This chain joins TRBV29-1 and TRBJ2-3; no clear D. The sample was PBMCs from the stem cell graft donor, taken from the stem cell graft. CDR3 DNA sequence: TGCAGCGCTGGGACAGATACGCAGTATTTT. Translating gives CSAGTDTQYF.